Listed below are T cell receptor beta chains from one sample, sequenced in a study of blood T cell repertoires in COVID-19. TCRdb keeps only in-frame clones here, not all; method: immunoSEQ multiplex PCR. In the table there are around 220,000 clones, 75% to 90% of which are singletons. Sequencing used PBMCs or T cells enriched from blood (not recorded which). The receptors derive from a woman aged 25 to 39 with acute COVID-19. Each CDR3 is given without its conserved first and last residue. Fields, in order: J gene, V gene, D gene, CDR3 protein. D genes are given only for firm matches.

J: TRBJ2-2; V: TRBV6-5; D: .; CDR3: ASSYSRVFTGELF
J: TRBJ1-4; V: TRBV15; D: TRBD1; CDR3: ATSRKQGTNEKLF
J: TRBJ2-7; V: TRBV6-5; D: TRBD1; CDR3: ASSSRQGAHEQY
J: TRBJ2-3; V: TRBV28; D: TRBD2; CDR3: ASKTSGSTDTQY
J: TRBJ2-2; V: TRBV6-2/TRBV6-3; D: .; CDR3: ASSVRGTGELF
J: TRBJ1-1; V: TRBV6-5; D: .; CDR3: ASRGEGEAF
J: TRBJ2-1; V: TRBV4-3; D: .; CDR3: ASSQDRRTTYNEQF
J: TRBJ1-5; V: TRBV19; D: .; CDR3: ASSIQGGQPQH
J: TRBJ1-1; V: TRBV10-3; D: .; CDR3: AISEVGRRVTEAF
J: TRBJ1-1; V: TRBV5-6; D: .; CDR3: ASSWRANTEAF
J: TRBJ2-7; V: TRBV6-1; D: .; CDR3: ASSTPKGATYEQY
J: TRBJ1-5; V: TRBV7-2; D: .; CDR3: ASSLGGPLNQPQH
J: TRBJ2-7; V: TRBV7-9; D: TRBD2; CDR3: ASSPGLAGTHEQY
J: TRBJ1-1; V: TRBV7-2; D: .; CDR3: ASSLVVGQNTEAF
J: TRBJ1-2; V: TRBV2; D: TRBD1; CDR3: ASSDSVDRGYNYGYT
J: TRBJ1-2; V: TRBV3-1/TRBV3-2; D: .; CDR3: ASSQALHGYT
J: TRBJ2-1; V: TRBV7-2; D: TRBD2; CDR3: ASSLAGHNEQF
J: TRBJ2-2; V: TRBV7-9; D: TRBD2; CDR3: ASSPETSGRAGELF
J: TRBJ2-3; V: TRBV7-9; D: TRBD2; CDR3: ASSLGDSGNSDTQY
J: TRBJ2-3; V: TRBV5-1; D: TRBD2; CDR3: ASSPDAGGPTDTQY
J: TRBJ2-1; V: TRBV2; D: TRBD2; CDR3: ASRGISGGRRNEQF
J: TRBJ2-2; V: TRBV19; D: .; CDR3: ASTGHVTSSPGELF
J: TRBJ2-3; V: TRBV7-8; D: .; CDR3: ASSLTSGLSTDTQY
J: TRBJ2-3; V: TRBV7-3; D: TRBD2; CDR3: ASSLYSSAGGRADTQY
J: TRBJ2-3; V: TRBV19; D: .; CDR3: ASSMAGAQGTQY
J: TRBJ1-1; V: TRBV7-2; D: .; CDR3: ASSLGPGSWAF
J: TRBJ2-2; V: TRBV7-3; D: .; CDR3: ASSLSAGGELF
J: TRBJ2-3; V: TRBV18; D: .; CDR3: ASSPMYPGPQAPDTQY
J: TRBJ1-1; V: TRBV28; D: .; CDR3: ASSLVRDLNTEAF
J: TRBJ2-1; V: TRBV7-2; D: TRBD2; CDR3: ASNKRAGGRDNEQF
J: TRBJ2-3; V: TRBV19; D: TRBD2; CDR3: ASTPWGGATDTQY
J: TRBJ1-1; V: TRBV3-1/TRBV3-2; D: .; CDR3: ASSHRARVAEAF
J: TRBJ1-1; V: TRBV28; D: .; CDR3: ASRNPRGNTEAF
J: TRBJ1-5; V: TRBV15; D: .; CDR3: ATSREQGGNQPQH
J: TRBJ1-2; V: TRBV30; D: .; CDR3: AWNRNYGYT
J: TRBJ1-5; V: TRBV7-9; D: TRBD1; CDR3: ASSAGQGGQPQH
J: TRBJ1-5; V: TRBV28; D: TRBD1; CDR3: ASRGQGRNQPQH
J: TRBJ2-1; V: TRBV28; D: TRBD2; CDR3: ASTTAAGGPRNEQF
J: TRBJ2-6; V: TRBV7-6; D: TRBD1; CDR3: ASGTGGFEAGANVLT
J: TRBJ2-7; V: TRBV10-3; D: TRBD1; CDR3: AISGDRGREQY
J: TRBJ2-1; V: TRBV30; D: .; CDR3: AWSVLFAGEQF
J: TRBJ2-2; V: TRBV29-1; D: TRBD1; CDR3: SVDWQGDTGELF
J: TRBJ1-5; V: TRBV6-5; D: .; CDR3: ASSPLQGRNQPQH
J: TRBJ2-7; V: TRBV28; D: TRBD1; CDR3: ATSTGGRPYEQY
J: TRBJ1-5; V: TRBV24-1; D: .; CDR3: ATRSLKGHDNQPQH
J: TRBJ1-2; V: TRBV28; D: TRBD1; CDR3: ASSLLWAGGNGYT
J: TRBJ2-6; V: TRBV3-1/TRBV3-2; D: .; CDR3: ASSPPGGGAVGANVLT
J: TRBJ2-3; V: TRBV9; D: .; CDR3: ASSVGAGASGADTQY
J: TRBJ2-3; V: TRBV5-1; D: TRBD2; CDR3: ASSSNSGNADTQY
J: TRBJ1-6; V: TRBV9; D: TRBD1; CDR3: ASSALTGVVSPLH
J: TRBJ2-5; V: TRBV19; D: TRBD2; CDR3: ASSSPGLAGEQETQY
J: TRBJ2-3; V: TRBV14; D: TRBD2; CDR3: ASSQVSGSLTDTQY
J: TRBJ1-2; V: TRBV4-3; D: TRBD1; CDR3: ASSQGSTGGIRHYGYT